This T cell receptor beta chain was documented in a study of OX40 agonist ivuxolimab in advanced cancers. Produced via immunoSEQ multiplex PCR; TCRdb's table is partial and in-frame only. The profile shows fewer than 25,000 clones, more than 75% of them singletons. This material consisted of CD4+ or CD8+ T cells sorted from blood, taken in a trial of the OX40 agonist ivuxolimab. The TCR comes from an adult with an advanced solid tumor such as melanoma, head and neck, liver or kidney cancer.

The CDR3 loop is CASSLNYPGHETDTQYF. CDR3 coding DNA: TGTGCCAGCAGCCTCAACTACCCGGGGCATGAGACAGATACGCAGTATTTT. The chain couples TRBV7-6 to TRBJ2-3, with D perhaps being TRBD1 or TRBD2 (5 bases each). Per the germline V gene, CDR1 is SGHVS and CDR2 is FNYEAQ. The V end lost 5 bases, the J end lost 3 bases, and 21 bases lay between the germline ends. This CDR3 has 17 amino acids.